This T cell receptor beta chain was identified during a study of read filtering for tumor transcriptome and immune sequencing. Overall study: Revised staging placed roughly 8 patients in R-ISS I, around 15 in II, about 7 in III. DNase treatment preceded whole-transcriptome library preparation.

This clonotype came up many times. From approximately 430 ng of RNA, a library with molecular barcoded alpha/delta and beta/gamma adaptors was made. TCRdb reprocessed the reads via MiXCR and lists one record per CDR3 protein. The sample lists fewer than 50,000 distinct CDR3 sequences, roughly an eighth occurring once. After removal of 2 bases from V and 8 bases from J, the junction contained 5 bases not matched to a gene. The CDR3 is 15 residues long. CDR1 is LGHDT and CDR2 is YNNKEL in the germline V gene (reference sequence). This clonotype was obtained from a donor at least 40 years old with multiple myeloma. The J gene is TRBJ2-1, the V gene TRBV3-1, with 11 bases identical to TRBD2. Sequencing was carried out using a population of CD138-negative cells sorted from bone marrow. CDR3 nucleotides: TGTGCCAGCAGCCAACAACTAGCGGGAGTCGATGAGCAGTTCTTC. It codes for CASSQQLAGVDEQFF.